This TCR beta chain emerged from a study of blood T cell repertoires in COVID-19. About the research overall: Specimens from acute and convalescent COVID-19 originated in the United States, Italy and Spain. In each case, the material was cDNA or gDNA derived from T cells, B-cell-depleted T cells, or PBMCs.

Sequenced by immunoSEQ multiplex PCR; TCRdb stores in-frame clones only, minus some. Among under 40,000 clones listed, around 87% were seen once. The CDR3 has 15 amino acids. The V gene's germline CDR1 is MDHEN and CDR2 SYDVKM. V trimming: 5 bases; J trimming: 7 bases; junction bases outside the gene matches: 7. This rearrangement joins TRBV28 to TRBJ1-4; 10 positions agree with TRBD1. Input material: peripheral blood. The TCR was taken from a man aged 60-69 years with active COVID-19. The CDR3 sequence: CASSRTGGVFEKLFF. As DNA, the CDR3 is TGTGCCAGCAGTCGGACAGGGGGGGTGTTTGAAAAACTGTTTTTT.